Listed below are T cell receptor beta chains from one sample, sequenced in a study of blood T cell repertoires in COVID-19. Produced via immunoSEQ multiplex PCR; TCRdb's table is partial and in-frame only. The repertoire has about 250,000 clones, 86% of them found once; the top ten carry approximately 5%. The source material was peripheral blood. These receptor sequences come from a woman aged 80 or over with COVID-19, enrolled during active disease. Each CDR3 is given with its conserved first and last residue.

>TRBV10-3|TRBJ1-6
CAISERGGVYNSPLHF
>TRBV29-1|TRBJ2-3
CSVGIEGAMGTDTQYF
>TRBV24-1|TRBJ2-3
CATSDGGRGTEGDTQYF
>TRBV11-2|TRBJ2-1
CASIGTSGGNEQFF
>TRBV2|TRBJ2-1
CASRALAGGVNEQFF
>TRBV29-1|TRBJ2-5
CSVVGGAQETQYF
>TRBV5-4|TRBJ2-3
CASSLSTTDTQYF
>TRBV2|TRBJ2-2
CASRAGTGITGELFF
>TRBV28|TRBJ1-5
CASSGSGNQPQHF
>TRBV11-3|TRBJ1-1
CASSFGRNTEAFF
>TRBV30|TRBJ2-2
CAWRMGGDTGELFF
>TRBV7-9|TRBJ1-4
CASSSWPTNEKLFF
>TRBV7-2|TRBJ2-1
CASSLAGNSRLAGGFQFF
>TRBV24-1|TRBJ2-2
CATTGGQGAFEAGELFF
>TRBV4-1|TRBJ1-6
CASSQFQGGNSPLHF
>TRBV27|TRBJ1-2
CASSLSRTGAYGYTF
>TRBV12-3/TRBV12-4|TRBJ1-1
CASSLSRRTEAFF
>TRBV5-1|TRBJ1-2
CASSLAAQATRYGYTF
>TRBV6-4|TRBJ1-5
CASSDNRDRGVNQPQHF
>TRBV6-2/TRBV6-3|TRBJ2-5
CASSWALGTSQETQYF
>TRBV7-9|TRBJ2-2
CASSLAGNTGELFF
>TRBV5-5|TRBJ1-5
CASSLDRVPNQPQHF
>TRBV7-7|TRBJ2-5
CASSLVSEVGTQYF
>TRBV20-1|TRBJ1-1
CSAQGGTEAFF
>TRBV19|TRBJ1-1
CASSQNTEAFF
>TRBV29-1|TRBJ1-2
CSAKTGGGYGYTF